Listed below are T cell receptor beta chains from one sample, sequenced in a study of blood T cell repertoires in COVID-19. Libraries were prepared by immunoSEQ multiplex PCR; TCRdb keeps only in-frame clonotypes and omits some of them. The sample includes approximately 150,000 clones, about 85% of them seen just once. Sequencing input: peripheral blood. The receptors stem from a man between 35 and 55 years old with acute or convalescent COVID-19. Both conserved end residues are part of each CDR3. Fields, in order: D gene, J gene, V gene, clone size, CDR3 protein, CDR3 DNA. The D gene is left open where the match is weak. Clone size is shown for a subset of rows, as once, few, many or a class of expanded clone.

D: NA; J: TRBJ1-6; V: TRBV5-6; size: NA; CDR3: CASSLDPWSSYNSPLHF; DNA: TGTGCCAGCAGCTTGGATCCGTGGAGCTCCTATAATTCACCCCTCCACTTT
D: TRBD2; J: TRBJ2-5; V: TRBV4-2; size: NA; CDR3: CASSPAGTSQYKGETQYF; DNA: TGTGCCAGCAGCCCCGCCGGGACTAGCCAATACAAGGGAGAGACCCAGTACTTC
D: TRBD2; J: TRBJ2-1; V: TRBV19; size: few; CDR3: CASKSGGLAVYNEQFF; DNA: TGTGCCAGCAAATCGGGAGGACTAGCGGTTTACAATGAGCAGTTCTTC
D: TRBD1; J: TRBJ2-7; V: TRBV9; size: NA; CDR3: CASSAGTATYEQYF; DNA: TGTGCCAGCAGCGCCGGGACAGCTACCTACGAGCAGTACTTC
D: NA; J: TRBJ2-1; V: TRBV6-5; size: NA; CDR3: CASSLTGNEQFF; DNA: TGTGCCAGCAGTCTCACAGGGAATGAGCAGTTCTTC
D: NA; J: TRBJ2-4; V: TRBV3-1/TRBV3-2; size: once; CDR3: CASSLLNIQYF; DNA: TGTGCCAGCAGCCTATTAAACATTCAGTACTTC
D: TRBD1; J: TRBJ1-4; V: TRBV25-1; size: NA; CDR3: CASSEHPTYTRDSEKLFF; DNA: TGTGCCAGCAGTGAACACCCCACGTACACGCGGGACAGCGAAAAACTGTTTTTT
D: NA; J: TRBJ1-1; V: TRBV2; size: NA; CDR3: CASRPLPGGAGLNTEAFF; DNA: TGTGCCAGCAGACCCCTCCCGGGGGGGGCAGGGTTGAACACTGAAGCTTTCTTT
D: TRBD1; J: TRBJ1-6; V: TRBV7-9; size: NA; CDR3: CASSLGDREGSPLHF; DNA: TGTGCCAGCAGCTTAGGGGACAGGGAAGGTTCACCCCTCCACTTT
D: NA; J: TRBJ1-2; V: TRBV10-2; size: NA; CDR3: CASSEGQIYGYTF; DNA: TGCGCCAGCAGTGAGGGACAGATCTATGGCTACACCTTC
D: NA; J: TRBJ1-5; V: TRBV19; size: NA; CDR3: CASSKDSLNQPQHF; DNA: TGTGCCAGTAGTAAGGACAGCTTGAATCAGCCCCAGCATTTT
D: NA; J: TRBJ1-1; V: TRBV7-9; size: NA; CDR3: CASSTSLGGHTEAFF; DNA: TGTGCCAGCAGCACCAGCCTAGGCGGTCACACTGAAGCTTTCTTT
D: TRBD1; J: TRBJ2-7; V: TRBV15; size: NA; CDR3: CATSRRQGYEQYF; DNA: TGTGCCACCAGCAGACGACAGGGATACGAGCAGTACTTC
D: NA; J: TRBJ2-1; V: TRBV2; size: NA; CDR3: CASSIRESSYNEQFF; DNA: TGTGCCAGCAGCATCCGCGAGAGCTCCTACAATGAGCAGTTCTTC
D: NA; J: TRBJ1-5; V: TRBV6-6; size: NA; CDR3: CAISLAGPYQPQHF; DNA: TGTGCCATTTCCCTGGCGGGCCCCTACCAGCCCCAGCATTTT
D: NA; J: TRBJ1-1; V: TRBV30; size: few; CDR3: CAWSVRGGWAFF; DNA: TGTGCCTGGAGTGTACGCGGGGGATGGGCTTTCTTT
D: TRBD2; J: TRBJ2-7; V: TRBV10-3; size: NA; CDR3: CAISPAGGGSYEQYF; DNA: TGTGCCATCAGTCCTGCGGGCGGGGGCTCCTACGAGCAGTACTTC
D: NA; J: TRBJ2-7; V: TRBV7-6; size: NA; CDR3: CASSLGVAEDYEQYF; DNA: TGTGCCAGCAGCTTAGGGGTAGCAGAAGACTACGAGCAGTACTTC
D: TRBD1; J: TRBJ1-6; V: TRBV9; size: few; CDR3: CASSSGQGYNSPLHF; DNA: TGTGCCAGCAGCTCGGGACAGGGATATAATTCACCCCTCCACTTT
D: NA; J: TRBJ2-3; V: TRBV29-1; size: NA; CDR3: CTARSSGTDTQYF; DNA: TGCACCGCTCGGTCGTCTGGCACAGATACGCAGTATTTT
D: NA; J: TRBJ1-1; V: TRBV12-5; size: NA; CDR3: CASGLRENTEAFF; DNA: TGTGCTAGTGGTTTGCGGGAGAACACTGAAGCTTTCTTT
D: NA; J: TRBJ2-7; V: TRBV7-8; size: NA; CDR3: CASSPTGFSYEQYF; DNA: TGTGCCAGCAGCCCCACAGGATTCTCCTACGAGCAGTACTTC
D: TRBD1; J: TRBJ2-3; V: TRBV5-1; size: NA; CDR3: CASSEGQGHTDTQYF; DNA: TGCGCCAGCAGCGAGGGACAGGGCCACACAGATACGCAGTATTTT
D: NA; J: TRBJ2-1; V: TRBV11-1; size: NA; CDR3: CASSLIEAYNEQFF; DNA: TGTGCCAGCAGCTTAATTGAGGCATACAATGAGCAGTTCTTC
D: TRBD1; J: TRBJ1-1; V: TRBV27; size: NA; CDR3: CASSSWDSLNTEAFF; DNA: TGTGCCAGCAGTTCCTGGGACAGCTTGAACACTGAAGCTTTCTTT
D: TRBD2; J: TRBJ2-3; V: TRBV7-8; size: NA; CDR3: CASSLVVSGGTDTQYF; DNA: TGTGCCAGCAGCTTAGTAGTTAGCGGGGGAACAGATACGCAGTATTTT
D: NA; J: TRBJ2-1; V: TRBV6-5; size: NA; CDR3: CASSRTSYNEQFF; DNA: TGTGCCAGCAGCCGGACATCCTACAATGAGCAGTTCTTC
D: TRBD2; J: TRBJ2-7; V: TRBV28; size: NA; CDR3: CASISGTSGYEQYF; DNA: TGTGCCAGCATTTCCGGGACTAGCGGTTACGAGCAGTACTTC
D: NA; J: TRBJ1-4; V: TRBV7-2; size: NA; CDR3: CASSEVVGPGEEKLFF; DNA: TGTGCCAGCAGCGAAGTCGTCGGACCGGGGGAGGAAAAACTGTTTTTT
D: TRBD2; J: TRBJ2-2; V: TRBV5-1; size: NA; CDR3: CASSLRRGGSPHLDGTGELFF; DNA: TGCGCCAGCAGCTTGCGCCGGGGGGGCAGTCCTCATCTAGATGGGACCGGGGAGCTGTTTTTT
D: NA; J: TRBJ1-2; V: TRBV2; size: NA; CDR3: CASSELAGIRNYGYTF; DNA: TGTGCCAGCAGTGAATTAGCTGGAATCCGGAACTATGGCTACACCTTC
D: NA; J: TRBJ1-1; V: TRBV5-1; size: NA; CDR3: CASSFSQGGTLNTEAFF; DNA: TGCGCCAGCAGCTTTTCCCAGGGTGGGACTTTGAACACTGAAGCTTTCTTT
D: NA; J: TRBJ2-2; V: TRBV9; size: NA; CDR3: CASSGTFPNTGELFF; DNA: TGTGCCAGCAGCGGGACTTTCCCTAACACCGGGGAGCTGTTTTTT
D: TRBD2; J: TRBJ2-7; V: TRBV7-9; size: NA; CDR3: CASTEAGTSIEQYF; DNA: TGTGCCAGCACCGAGGCCGGGACTAGTATCGAGCAGTACTTC
D: TRBD1; J: TRBJ1-2; V: TRBV7-2; size: once; CDR3: CASSLASGGGRGYTF; DNA: TGTGCCAGCAGCTTAGCCTCAGGGGGCGGTCGTGGCTACACCTTC
D: TRBD1; J: TRBJ1-4; V: TRBV14; size: NA; CDR3: CASSQGDRGNEKLFF; DNA: TGTGCCAGCAGCCAAGGGGACAGGGGGAATGAAAAACTGTTTTTT
D: NA; J: TRBJ1-1; V: TRBV13; size: once; CDR3: CASSLQGNTEAFF; DNA: TGTGCCAGCAGCCTACAGGGGAACACTGAAGCTTTCTTT
D: NA; J: TRBJ1-4; V: TRBV14; size: NA; CDR3: CASSQGFLGGERPTLNEKLFF; DNA: TGTGCCAGCAGCCAAGGATTTCTCGGAGGGGAACGACCGACTCTTAATGAAAAACTGTTTTTT
D: TRBD1; J: TRBJ1-6; V: TRBV28; size: NA; CDR3: CANSERDRRNSPLHF; DNA: TGTGCCAACTCTGAACGGGACAGGAGGAATTCACCCCTCCACTTT
D: TRBD1; J: TRBJ1-1; V: TRBV2; size: NA; CDR3: CASLEGAHVFWEAFF; DNA: TGTGCCAGCCTAGAGGGGGCGCACGTATTTTGGGAAGCTTTCTTT
D: NA; J: TRBJ1-5; V: TRBV30; size: NA; CDR3: CAWSTVAGSQPQHF; DNA: TGTGCCTGGAGTACGGTGGCGGGTAGTCAGCCCCAGCATTTT
D: TRBD2; J: TRBJ2-5; V: TRBV7-6; size: once; CDR3: CASSPGGKRGQETQYF; DNA: TGTGCCAGCAGCCCGGGGGGGAAAAGGGGCCAAGAGACCCAGTACTTC
D: NA; J: TRBJ2-2; V: TRBV7-2; size: NA; CDR3: CASSFYLAPGELFF; DNA: TGTGCCAGCAGCTTTTATCTAGCCCCCGGGGAGCTGTTTTTT
D: TRBD2; J: TRBJ2-5; V: TRBV7-3; size: NA; CDR3: CASSRTSDGTQYF; DNA: TGTGCCAGCAGTCGGACTAGCGATGGGACCCAGTACTTC
D: NA; J: TRBJ1-1; V: TRBV19; size: NA; CDR3: CASTPGWRMNTEAFF; DNA: TGTGCCAGTACCCCAGGGTGGCGGATGAACACTGAAGCTTTCTTT